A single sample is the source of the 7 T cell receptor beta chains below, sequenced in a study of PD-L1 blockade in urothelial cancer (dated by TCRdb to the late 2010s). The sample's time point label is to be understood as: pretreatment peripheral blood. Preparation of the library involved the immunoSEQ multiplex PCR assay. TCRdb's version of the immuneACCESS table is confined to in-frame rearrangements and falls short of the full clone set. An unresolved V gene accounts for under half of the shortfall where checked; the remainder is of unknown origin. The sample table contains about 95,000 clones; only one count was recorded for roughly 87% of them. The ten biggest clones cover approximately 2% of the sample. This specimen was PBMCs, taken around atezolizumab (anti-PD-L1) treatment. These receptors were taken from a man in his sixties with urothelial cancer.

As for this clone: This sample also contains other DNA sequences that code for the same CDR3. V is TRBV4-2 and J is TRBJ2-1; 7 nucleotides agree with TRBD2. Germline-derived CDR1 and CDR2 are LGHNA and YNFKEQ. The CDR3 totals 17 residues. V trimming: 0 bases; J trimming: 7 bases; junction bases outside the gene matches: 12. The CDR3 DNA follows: TGTGCCAGCAGCCAAGATTTGGAACTGGCGGGAGTGAATGAGCAGTTCTTC. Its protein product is CASSQDLELAGVNEQFF.

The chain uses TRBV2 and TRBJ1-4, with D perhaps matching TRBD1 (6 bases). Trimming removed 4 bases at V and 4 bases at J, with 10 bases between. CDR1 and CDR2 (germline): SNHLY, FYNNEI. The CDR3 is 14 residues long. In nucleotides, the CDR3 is TGTGCCAGCAGTGCCGCGGACAGTAATGAAAAACTGTTTTTT. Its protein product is CASSAADSNEKLFF.

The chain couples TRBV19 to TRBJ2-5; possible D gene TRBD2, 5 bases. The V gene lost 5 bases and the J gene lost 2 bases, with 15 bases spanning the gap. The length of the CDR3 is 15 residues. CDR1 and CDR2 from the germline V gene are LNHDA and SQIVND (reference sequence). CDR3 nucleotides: TGTGCCAGTAGTTCCCCTCTGGAGGTACAAGAGACCCAGTACTTC. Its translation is CASSSPLEVQETQYF. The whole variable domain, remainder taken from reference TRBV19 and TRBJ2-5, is DGGITQSPKYLFRKEGQNVTLSCEQNLNHDAMYWYRQDPGQGLRLIYYSQIVNDFQKGDIAEGYSVSREKKESFPLTVTSAQKNPTAFYLCASSSPLEVQETQYFGPGTRLLVL.

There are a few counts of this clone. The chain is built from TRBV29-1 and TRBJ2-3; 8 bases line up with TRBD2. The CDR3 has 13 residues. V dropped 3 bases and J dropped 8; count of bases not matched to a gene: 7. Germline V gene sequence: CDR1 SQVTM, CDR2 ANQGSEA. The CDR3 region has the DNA TGCAGCGTTGATTCGGGGGGGCGGGGTACGCAGTATTTT. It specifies CSVDSGGRGTQYF.

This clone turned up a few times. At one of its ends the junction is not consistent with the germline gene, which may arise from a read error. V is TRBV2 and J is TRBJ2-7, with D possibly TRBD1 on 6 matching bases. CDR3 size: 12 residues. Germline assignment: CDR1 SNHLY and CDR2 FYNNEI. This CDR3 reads CASSTRTAFGSF. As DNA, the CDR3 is TGTGCCAGCAGTACCCGGACAGCTTTTGGAAGCTTC.

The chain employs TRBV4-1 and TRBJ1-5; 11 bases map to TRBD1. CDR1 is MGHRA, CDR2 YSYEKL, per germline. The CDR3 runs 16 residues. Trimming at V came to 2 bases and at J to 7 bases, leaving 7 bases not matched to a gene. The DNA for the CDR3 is TGCGCCAGCAGCCAAAGGGACAGGGGGAGGGGGCAGCCCCAGCATTTT. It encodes CASSQRDRGRGQPQHF.

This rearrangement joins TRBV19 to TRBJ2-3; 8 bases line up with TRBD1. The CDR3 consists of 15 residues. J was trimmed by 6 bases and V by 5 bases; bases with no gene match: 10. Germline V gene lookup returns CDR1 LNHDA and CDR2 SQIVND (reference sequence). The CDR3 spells CASSLWTGQTDTQYF. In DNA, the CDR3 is TGTGCCAGTAGTCTATGGACAGGGCAGACCGATACGCAGTATTTT.